One sample yielded the 18 T cell receptor beta chains listed below, sequenced in a study of T cell changes during pregnancy in multiple sclerosis. The repertoire was sequenced with immunoSEQ multiplex PCR; TCRdb's copy has only in-frame clones and lacks some. Among 57,000 or so clones listed, roughly 90% were seen once. The specimen comprised peripheral blood, sampled in the first trimester of pregnancy. These receptors were taken from a female donor with multiple sclerosis, enrolled in a pregnancy study.

The rearrangement uses TRBV20-1 and TRBJ1-1; D is possibly TRBD1 (6 bases). The V end was cut by 5 bases, the J end by 7 bases, with 11 bases between. The length of the CDR3 is 11 residues. Looked up from germline, CDR1 is DFQATT and CDR2 is SNEGSKA (reference sequence). The CDR3 loop reads CSALGQIEAFF. CDR3 in DNA: TGCAGTGCTCTCGGACAGATTGAAGCTTTCTTT.

This sequence joins TRBV5-1 and TRBJ2-7; TRBD1 agrees at 7 bases. CDR1 and CDR2 (germline): SGHRS, YFSETQ. CDR3 length equals 14 residues. The V and J ends lost 4 bases and 2 bases, in that order; junction bases with no gene match: 6. CDR3 DNA sequence: TGCGCCAGCAGCGTCCGACAGGGCCCCTACGAGCAGTACTTC. It codes for CASSVRQGPYEQYF.

The chain couples TRBV6-5 to TRBJ1-2; D perhaps matches TRBD1 (5 bases). The CDR3 runs 13 residues. Germline V CDR1 and CDR2: MNHEY, SVGAGI. V was trimmed by 5 bases and J by 3 bases, leaving 10 bases between them. CDR3 sequence: CASSEQGDYGYTF. The CDR3 DNA sequence: TGTGCCAGCAGTGAGCAGGGCGACTATGGCTACACCTTC.

A word on this clone: Its ends do not fully match the called genes, so a read error is possible. V and J are TRBV10-1 and TRBJ2-7; tentatively, D is TRBD1 (6 bases). The CDR3 loop spans 14 amino acids. Germline V lookup: CDR1 WNHNN, CDR2 SYGVQD (reference sequence). CDR3: CASSGGRYSPGRDF. The CDR3 DNA follows: TGCGCCAGCAGTGGGGGGCGGTACTCCCCAGGCAGGGACTTC.

This chain joins TRBV5-4 and TRBJ1-5; the D gene is possibly TRBD1 (5 bases). With 0 bases removed from V and 4 bases from J, the gap between germline ends came to 8 bases. The CDR3 is 14 amino acids. Per the germline V gene, CDR1 is SGHNT and CDR2 is YYREEE (reference sequence). CDR3 nucleotides: TGTGCCAGCAGCTTGGGGGGGGTAAATCAGCCCCAGCATTTT. Its protein product is CASSLGGVNQPQHF.

This chain uses TRBV30 with TRBJ2-7, with no clear D. CDR1 GTSNPN and CDR2 SVGIG come from the germline V gene (reference sequence). V was pared by 5 bases and J by 10 bases, with 18 bases between. The CDR3 totals 12 residues. This CDR3 reads CAWSLVEPKQYF. CDR3 sequence (DNA): TGTGCCTGGTCACTGGTAGAGCCCAAACAGTACTTC.

The chain recombines TRBV5-1 with TRBJ1-3; maybe TRBD1 (6 bases). Germline loops: CDR1 SGHRS, CDR2 YFSETQ. Trimming left V 3 bases short and J 0 bases short, with 10 bases between. This CDR3 has 15 residues. CDR3 sequence: CASSSDRFSGNTIYF. As DNA, the CDR3 is TGCGCCAGCAGCTCTGACAGGTTCTCTGGAAACACCATATATTTT.

This chain uses TRBV7-2 with TRBJ2-7, with 9 bases identical to TRBD1. This CDR3 is 14 amino acids long. The germline gives CDR1 SGHTA, CDR2 FQGNSA. J lost 3 bases, V lost 4 bases, and 4 bases had no gene match. This chain's CDR3 is CASSYGTGLYEQYF. CDR3 DNA: TGTGCCAGCAGCTACGGGACAGGGCTCTACGAGCAGTACTTC.

Comment on this clone: Different DNA sequences within this sample yield the same CDR3. The chain is built from TRBV18 and TRBJ2-5; no reliable D call. The CDR3 consists of 11 residues. The V gene's germline CDR1 is KGHSH and CDR2 LQKENI. Trimming took off 6 bases at V and 1 base at J, with 3 bases between the two ends. CDR3 nucleotide sequence: TGTGCCAGCTCTCTCCAAGAGACCCAGTACTTC. It codes for CASSLQETQYF.

V gene TRBV10-3 combines with J gene TRBJ2-2, with 7 bases lining up with TRBD1. The germline gives CDR1 ENHRY, CDR2 SYGVKD. This CDR3 comprises 16 residues. With V trimmed by 0 bases and J by 5 bases, 6 bases remained unmatched. The CDR3 nucleotides are TGTGCCATCAGTGAGTCAGGGGGCGCAGGGACCGGGGAGCTGTTTTTT. Protein sequence: CAISESGGAGTGELFF.

The genes are TRBV7-6 and TRBJ2-1, with 8 bases matching TRBD2. V gave up 5 bases and J gave up 5 bases; unmatched junction bases: 14. Germline assignment: CDR1 SGHVS and CDR2 FNYEAQ. The CDR3 has 17 amino acids. CDR3 sequence reads: CASSHLSGNEQDNEQFF. The CDR3 DNA follows: TGTGCCAGCAGCCACCTTAGCGGGAACGAACAGGACAATGAGCAGTTCTTC.

The chain recombines TRBV5-1 with TRBJ2-5, with 11 bases lining up with TRBD2. With V trimmed by 0 bases and J by 6 bases, 19 bases remained unmatched. This CDR3 region has 20 residues. Germline values: CDR1 SGHRS, CDR2 YFSETQ. The CDR3 loop reads CASSLVRASGRLGDEKTQYF. The CDR3 bases are TGCGCCAGCAGCTTGGTCAGGGCTAGCGGGAGGCTAGGTGACGAAAAGACCCAGTACTTC.

This rearrangement joins TRBV10-3 to TRBJ1-2, with D possibly matching TRBD1 (6 bases). CDR3 length equals 14 residues. V was shortened by 3 bases and J by 5 bases, with 13 bases between the two germline ends. Per the germline V gene, CDR1 is ENHRY and CDR2 is SYGVKD. The CDR3 coding sequence is TGTGCCATCAGTGATCCGGGACAACTGTATGGCTACACCTTC. The encoded protein is CAISDPGQLYGYTF.

V usage is TRBV11-2 and J usage is TRBJ2-7; 12 positions match TRBD1. The germline gives CDR1 SGHAT, CDR2 FQNNGV. This CDR3 is built from 15 residues. J gave up 7 bases and V 10 bases, and 14 bases lay outside the gene matches. The CDR3 protein is CATRSPGQGAREQYF. In DNA form, the CDR3 reads TGTGCCACCCGATCCCCGGGACAGGGGGCGAGAGAGCAGTACTTC.

The gene calls are TRBV6-5 and TRBJ1-1; D perhaps matches TRBD1 (5 bases). Trimming removed 2 bases from V and 7 bases from J, with 14 bases in between. Per germline, CDR1 MNHEY and CDR2 SVGAGI. The CDR3 length is 14 residues. CDR3 DNA sequence: TGTGCCAGCAGTTACGGGGGGAATCAAAATGAAGCTTTCTTT. Residues: CASSYGGNQNEAFF.

The chain employs TRBV5-4 and TRBJ1-2, with 7 bases fitting TRBD1. CDR3 length: 13 residues. J lost 8 bases, V lost 0 bases, and 4 bases had no gene match. The germline gives CDR1 SGHNT, CDR2 YYREEE (reference sequence). The CDR3 coding sequence is TGTGCCAGCAGCTTGGAACAGGGGAACGGCTACACCTTC. Translated: CASSLEQGNGYTF.

This clone was observed a single time. This chain uses TRBV7-2 with TRBJ2-7; weak D call: TRBD2 (6 bases). This CDR3 region has 15 residues. Germline assignment: CDR1 SGHTA and CDR2 FQGNSA. Trimming removed 3 bases at V and 0 bases at J, with 12 bases between. Written as DNA, the CDR3 is TGTGCCAGCAGCTTCCTAGGCGGGGCCTCCTACGAGCAGTACTTC. This encodes CASSFLGGASYEQYF.

This clone has just a few counts. The CDR3 DNA reads as TGCGCCAGCAGCTATACAGGGGAAGAGACCCAGTACTTC. Translated, it gives CASSYTGEETQYF. The chain combines TRBV5-1 with TRBJ2-5, with TRBD1 matching over 7 bases. V was clipped by 3 bases and J by 3 bases; unmatched bases: 2. Germline loops: CDR1 SGHRS, CDR2 YFSETQ. The length of the CDR3 is 13 residues. Full variable domain (rest looked up from reference TRBV5-1 and TRBJ2-5): KAGVTQTPRYLIKTRGQQVTLSCSPISGHRSVSWYQQTPGQGLQFLFEYFSETQRNKGNFPGRFSGRQFSNSRSEMNVSTLELGDSALYLCASSYTGEETQYFGPGTRLLVL.